The clone carrying this T cell receptor (beta chain) was seen only a few times. Profiling relied on immunoSEQ multiplex PCR, and the TCRdb table lists in-frame clones only, not all of them. The sample carries about 140,000 clones, around four fifths recorded once. This sample was taken from a study of blood T cell repertoires in COVID-19. Enrolled through a virtual design, the participants were between roughly 18 and 100 years of age and came from some 25 US areas. The CDR3 runs to 14 residues. The germline gives CDR1 SNHLY, CDR2 FYNNEI. Trimming shortened V by 1 base and J by 6 bases, and 10 bases separated the two germline ends.

Sequenced sample: PBMCs or T cells enriched from blood (not recorded which). This clonotype originated in a woman in her forties or fifties with acute COVID-19. The V and J genes are TRBV2 and TRBJ1-5, with D unclear. CDR3: CASSEDNSGQPQHF. The CDR3 bases are TGTGCCAGCAGTGAAGATAATAGCGGTCAGCCCCAGCATTTT.